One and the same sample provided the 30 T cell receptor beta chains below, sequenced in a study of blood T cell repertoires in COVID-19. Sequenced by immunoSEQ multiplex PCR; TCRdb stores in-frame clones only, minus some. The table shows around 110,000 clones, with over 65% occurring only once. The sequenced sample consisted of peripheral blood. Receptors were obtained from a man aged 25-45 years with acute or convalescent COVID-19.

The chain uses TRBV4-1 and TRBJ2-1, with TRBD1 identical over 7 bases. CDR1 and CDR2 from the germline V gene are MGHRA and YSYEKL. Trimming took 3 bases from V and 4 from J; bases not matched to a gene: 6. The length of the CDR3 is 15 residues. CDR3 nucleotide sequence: TGCGCCAGCAGCCAGGATCCGGGACAGTACAATGAGCAGTTCTTC. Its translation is CASSQDPGQYNEQFF.

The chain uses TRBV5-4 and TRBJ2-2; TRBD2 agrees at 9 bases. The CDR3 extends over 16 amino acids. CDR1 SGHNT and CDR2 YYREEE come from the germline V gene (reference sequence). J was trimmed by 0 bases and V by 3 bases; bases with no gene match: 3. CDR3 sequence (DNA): TGTGCCAGCAGCTGGGTAGCGGGAGCGAACACCGGGGAGCTGTTTTTT. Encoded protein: CASSWVAGANTGELFF.

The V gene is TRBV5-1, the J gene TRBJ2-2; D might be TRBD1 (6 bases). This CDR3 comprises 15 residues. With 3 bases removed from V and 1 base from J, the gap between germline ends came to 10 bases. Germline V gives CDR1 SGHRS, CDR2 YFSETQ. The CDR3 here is CASSWIQGNTGELFF. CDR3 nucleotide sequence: TGCGCCAGCAGCTGGATACAGGGGAACACCGGGGAGCTGTTTTTT.

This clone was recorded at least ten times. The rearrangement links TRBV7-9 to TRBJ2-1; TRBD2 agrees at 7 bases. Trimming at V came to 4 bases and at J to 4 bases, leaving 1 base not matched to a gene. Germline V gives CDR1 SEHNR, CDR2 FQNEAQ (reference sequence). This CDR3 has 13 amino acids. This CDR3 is CASSSGLYNEQFF. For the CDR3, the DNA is TGTGCCAGCAGCTCGGGACTATACAATGAGCAGTTCTTC.

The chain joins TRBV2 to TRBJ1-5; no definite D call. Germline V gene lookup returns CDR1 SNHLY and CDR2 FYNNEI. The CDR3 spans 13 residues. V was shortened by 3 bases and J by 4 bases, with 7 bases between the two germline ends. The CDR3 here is CASSDYVNQPQHF. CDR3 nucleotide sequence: TGTGCCAGCAGTGATTATGTAAATCAGCCCCAGCATTTT.

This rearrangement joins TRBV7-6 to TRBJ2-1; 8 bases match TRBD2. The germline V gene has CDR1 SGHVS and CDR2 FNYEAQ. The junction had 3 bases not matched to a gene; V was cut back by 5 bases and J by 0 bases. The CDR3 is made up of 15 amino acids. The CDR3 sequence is CASSEAGASYNEQFF. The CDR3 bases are TGTGCCAGCAGCGAAGCGGGAGCCTCCTACAATGAGCAGTTCTTC.

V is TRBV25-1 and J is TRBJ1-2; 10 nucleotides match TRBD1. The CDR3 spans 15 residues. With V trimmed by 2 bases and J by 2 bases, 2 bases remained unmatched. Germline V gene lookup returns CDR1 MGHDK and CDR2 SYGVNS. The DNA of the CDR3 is TGTGCCAGCAGTGAAATGGGACAGGGGAACTATGGCTACACCTTC. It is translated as CASSEMGQGNYGYTF.

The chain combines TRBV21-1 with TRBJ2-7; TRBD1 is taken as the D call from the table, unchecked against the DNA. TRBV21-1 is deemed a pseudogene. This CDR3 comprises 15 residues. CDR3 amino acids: CASSKTGQGSYEQYF. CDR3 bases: TGTGCCAGCAGCAAAACGGGACAGGGTTCCTACGAGCAGTACTTC.

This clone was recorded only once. DNA of the CDR3: TGTGCCAGCGAAAACAGTCTTGCCTACAATGAGCAGTTCTTC. Its translation: CASENSLAYNEQFF. The chain employs TRBV7-9 and TRBJ2-1; D unresolved. CDR1 and CDR2 (germline): SEHNR, FQNEAQ (reference sequence). The germline V and J ends were trimmed by 8 bases and 2 bases, with 13 bases remaining between them. CDR3 length: 14 amino acids.

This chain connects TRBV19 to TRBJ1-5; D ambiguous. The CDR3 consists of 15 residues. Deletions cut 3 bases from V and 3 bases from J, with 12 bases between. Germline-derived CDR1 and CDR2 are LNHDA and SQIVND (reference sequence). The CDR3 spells CASSISHNHNQPQHF. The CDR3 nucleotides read TGTGCCAGTAGTATTTCGCACAACCACAATCAGCCCCAGCATTTT.

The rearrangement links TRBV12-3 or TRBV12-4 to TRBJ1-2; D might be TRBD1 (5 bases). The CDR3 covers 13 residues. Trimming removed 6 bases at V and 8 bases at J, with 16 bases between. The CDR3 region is CASSDQGKEGYTF. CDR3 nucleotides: TGTGCCAGCAGCGATCAGGGAAAGGAGGGCTACACCTTC.

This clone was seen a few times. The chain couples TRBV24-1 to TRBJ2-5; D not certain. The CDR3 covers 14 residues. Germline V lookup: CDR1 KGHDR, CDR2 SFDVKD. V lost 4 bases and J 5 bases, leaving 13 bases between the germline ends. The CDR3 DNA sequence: TGTGCCACCAGTGACGGTCCGAACGGGGAGACCCAGTACTTC. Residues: CATSDGPNGETQYF.

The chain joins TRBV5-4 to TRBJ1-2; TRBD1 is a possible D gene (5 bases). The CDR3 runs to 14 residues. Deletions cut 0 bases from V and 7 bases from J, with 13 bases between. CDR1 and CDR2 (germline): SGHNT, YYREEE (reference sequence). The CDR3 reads CASSLVGGPRGYTF. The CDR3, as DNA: TGTGCCAGCAGCTTGGTCGGGGGTCCGCGTGGCTACACCTTC. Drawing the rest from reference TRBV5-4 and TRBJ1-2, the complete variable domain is ETGVTQSPTHLIKTRGQQVTLRCSSQSGHNTVSWYQQALGQGPQFIFQYYREEENGRGNFPPRFSGLQFPNYSSELNVNALELDDSALYLCASSLVGGPRGYTFGSGTRLTVV.

The CDR3 region is CASSRDRAVQPQHF. In nucleotides, the CDR3 is TGTGCCAGCAGCCGGGACAGAGCGGTACAGCCCCAGCATTTT. V usage is TRBV5-6 and J usage is TRBJ1-5; 7 bases are a match to TRBD1. CDR3 size: 14 residues. Germline V gene lookup returns CDR1 SGHDT and CDR2 YYEEEE. V dropped 4 bases and J dropped 7; count of bases not matched to a gene: 8.

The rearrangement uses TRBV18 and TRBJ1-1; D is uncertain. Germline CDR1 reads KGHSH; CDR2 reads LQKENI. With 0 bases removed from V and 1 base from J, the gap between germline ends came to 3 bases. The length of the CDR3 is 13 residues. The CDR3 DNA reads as TGTGCCAGCTCACCACCGGCGAACACTGAAGCTTTCTTT. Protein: CASSPPANTEAFF.

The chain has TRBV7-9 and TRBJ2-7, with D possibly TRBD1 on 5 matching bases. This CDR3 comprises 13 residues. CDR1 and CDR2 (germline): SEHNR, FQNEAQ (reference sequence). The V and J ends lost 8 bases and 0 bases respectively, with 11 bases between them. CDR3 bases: TGTGCCAGCTCAGGGAAAGACTCCTACGAGCAGTACTTC. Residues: CASSGKDSYEQYF.

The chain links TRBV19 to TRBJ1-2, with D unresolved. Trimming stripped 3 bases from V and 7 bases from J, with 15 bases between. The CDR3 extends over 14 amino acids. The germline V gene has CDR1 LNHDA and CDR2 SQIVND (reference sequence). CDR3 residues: CASSILSGEAGYTF. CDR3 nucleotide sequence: TGTGCCAGTAGTATTTTATCCGGGGAGGCTGGCTACACCTTC.

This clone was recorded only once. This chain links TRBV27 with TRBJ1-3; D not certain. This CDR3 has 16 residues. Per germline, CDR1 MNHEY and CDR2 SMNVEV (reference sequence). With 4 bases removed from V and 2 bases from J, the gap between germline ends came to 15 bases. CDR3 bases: TGTGCCAGCAGTTATTCCCCCCCAGATACTGGAAACACCATATATTTT. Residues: CASSYSPPDTGNTIYF.

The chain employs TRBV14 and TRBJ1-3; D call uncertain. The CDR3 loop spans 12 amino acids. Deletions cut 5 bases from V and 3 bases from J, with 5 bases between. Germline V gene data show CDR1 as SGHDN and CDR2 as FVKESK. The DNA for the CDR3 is TGTGCCAGCAGCTATAATGGAAACACCATATATTTT. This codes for CASSYNGNTIYF. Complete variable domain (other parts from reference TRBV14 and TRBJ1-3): EAGVTQFPSHSVIEKGQTVTLRCDPISGHDNLYWYRRVMGKEIKFLLHFVKESKQDESGMPNNRFLAERTGGTYSTLKVQPAELEDSGVYFCASSYNGNTIYFGEGSWLTVV.

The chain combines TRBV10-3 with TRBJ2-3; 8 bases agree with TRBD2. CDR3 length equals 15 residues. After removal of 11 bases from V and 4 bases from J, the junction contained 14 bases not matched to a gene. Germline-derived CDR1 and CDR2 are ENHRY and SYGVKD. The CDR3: CAVGGASWFSDTQYF. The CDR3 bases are TGTGCCGTCGGGGGGGCTAGCTGGTTCTCAGATACGCAGTATTTT.

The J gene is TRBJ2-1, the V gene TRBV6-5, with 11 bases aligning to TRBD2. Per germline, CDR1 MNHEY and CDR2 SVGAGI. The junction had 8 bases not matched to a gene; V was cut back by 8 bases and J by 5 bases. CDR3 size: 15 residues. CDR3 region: CASRPGLADHNEQFF. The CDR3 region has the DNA TGTGCCAGCCGTCCGGGACTAGCGGATCACAATGAGCAGTTCTTC.

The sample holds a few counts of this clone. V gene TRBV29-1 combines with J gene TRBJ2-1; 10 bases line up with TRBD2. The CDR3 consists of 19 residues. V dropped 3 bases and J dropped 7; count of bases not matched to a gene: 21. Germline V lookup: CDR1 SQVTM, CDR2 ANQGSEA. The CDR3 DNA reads TGCAGCGTTGATTGGGTAGCGGGAGGCAATAACTCGCCGGGGAATGAGCAGTTCTTC. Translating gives CSVDWVAGGNNSPGNEQFF.

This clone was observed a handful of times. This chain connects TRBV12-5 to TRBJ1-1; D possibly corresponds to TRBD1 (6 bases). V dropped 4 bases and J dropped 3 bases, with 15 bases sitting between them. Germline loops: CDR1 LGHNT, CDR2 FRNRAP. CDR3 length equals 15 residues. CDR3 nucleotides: TGTGCTAGTGGTTCTCCTCAGGGGATCGACACTGAAGCTTTCTTT. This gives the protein CASGSPQGIDTEAFF.

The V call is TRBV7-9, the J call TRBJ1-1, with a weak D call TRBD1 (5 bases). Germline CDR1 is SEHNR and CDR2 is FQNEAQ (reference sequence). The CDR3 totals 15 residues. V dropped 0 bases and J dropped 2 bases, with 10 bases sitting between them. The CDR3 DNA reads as TGTGCCAGCAGCTTAGCGGCCGGGGGAAACACTGAAGCTTTCTTT. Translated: CASSLAAGGNTEAFF.

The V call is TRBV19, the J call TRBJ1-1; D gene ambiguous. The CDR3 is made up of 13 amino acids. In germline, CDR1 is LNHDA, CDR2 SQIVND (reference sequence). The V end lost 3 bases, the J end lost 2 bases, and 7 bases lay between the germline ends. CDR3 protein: CASSIRHNTEAFF. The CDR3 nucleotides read TGTGCCAGTAGTATTAGACACAACACTGAAGCTTTCTTT.

The CDR3 coding sequence is TGTGCCAGCAGCTACAGGGGGCTAAACACTGAAGCTTTCTTT. Its protein product is CASSYRGLNTEAFF. This chain links TRBV5-6 with TRBJ1-1, with TRBD1 matching over 9 bases. The germline V gene has CDR1 SGHDT and CDR2 YYEEEE. The CDR3 loop spans 14 amino acids. V lost 3 bases and J lost 2; bases outside the gene matches: 2.

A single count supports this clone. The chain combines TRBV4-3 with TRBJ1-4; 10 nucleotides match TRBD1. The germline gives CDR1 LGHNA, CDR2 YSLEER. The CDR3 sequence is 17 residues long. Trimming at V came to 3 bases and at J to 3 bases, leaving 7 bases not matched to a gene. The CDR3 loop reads CASSHVQGQGSNEKLFF. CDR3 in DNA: TGCGCCAGCAGCCATGTCCAGGGACAGGGGTCTAATGAAAAACTGTTTTTT.

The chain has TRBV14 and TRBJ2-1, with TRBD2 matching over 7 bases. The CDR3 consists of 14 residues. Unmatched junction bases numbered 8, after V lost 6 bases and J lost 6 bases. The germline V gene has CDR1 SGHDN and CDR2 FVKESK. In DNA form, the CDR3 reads TGTGCCAGCAGTGTTATGGGGGGGTTCAATGAGCAGTTCTTC. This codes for CASSVMGGFNEQFF.

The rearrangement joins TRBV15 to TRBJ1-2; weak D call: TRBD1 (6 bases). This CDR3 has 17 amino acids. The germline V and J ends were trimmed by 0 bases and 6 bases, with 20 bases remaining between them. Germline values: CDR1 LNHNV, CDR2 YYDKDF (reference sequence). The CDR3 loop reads CATSRDPRQARRNGYTF. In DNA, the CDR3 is TGTGCCACCAGCAGAGATCCCCGACAGGCGAGGAGGAATGGCTACACCTTC.

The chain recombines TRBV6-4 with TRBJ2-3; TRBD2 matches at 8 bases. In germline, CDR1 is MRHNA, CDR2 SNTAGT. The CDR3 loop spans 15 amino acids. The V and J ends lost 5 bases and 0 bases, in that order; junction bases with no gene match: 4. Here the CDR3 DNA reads TGTGCCAGCAGTCAAACTAGCGGAAGCACAGATACGCAGTATTTT. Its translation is CASSQTSGSTDTQYF.